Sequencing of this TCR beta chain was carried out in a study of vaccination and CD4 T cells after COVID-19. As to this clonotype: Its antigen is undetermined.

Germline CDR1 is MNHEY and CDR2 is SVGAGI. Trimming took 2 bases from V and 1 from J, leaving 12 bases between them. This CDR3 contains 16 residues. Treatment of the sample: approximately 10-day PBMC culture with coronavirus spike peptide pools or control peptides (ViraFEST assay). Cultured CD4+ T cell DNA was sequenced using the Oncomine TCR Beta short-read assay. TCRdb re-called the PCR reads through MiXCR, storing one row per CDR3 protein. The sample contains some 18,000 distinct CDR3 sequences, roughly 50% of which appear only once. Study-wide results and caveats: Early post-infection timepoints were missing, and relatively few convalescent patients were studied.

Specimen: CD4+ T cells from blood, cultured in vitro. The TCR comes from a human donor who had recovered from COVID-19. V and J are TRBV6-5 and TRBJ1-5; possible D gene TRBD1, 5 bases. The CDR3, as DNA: TGTGCCAGCAGTTACGGATCAGGGAGAAGCAATCAGCCCCAGCATTTT. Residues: CASSYGSGRSNQPQHF.